This T cell receptor (beta chain) was recorded in a study of TET2 disruption in CD19-targeted CAR T cells (dated by TCRdb to the late 2010s). Regarding the complete study: The number of samples was determined by the original clinical trial design and by which samples were available, and no additional inclusion criteria were applied. What the authors observed across the whole study: Conclusions about the patient's CAR T cells rested on extensive analysis of a single subject.

The treatment or condition tag for this specimen amounts to: autologous CTL019 cells: CD19 CAR with 4-1BB and CD3 zeta domains. The CD19 CAR incorporated TCR zeta and 4-1BB costimulatory signaling domains. Leukapheresis was used to collect T cells from peripheral blood for manufacturing CTL019. The DNeasy Blood and Tissue Kit was used to extract genomic DNA from pre-infusion T cells, peripheral blood, or sorted post-infusion T cells. Deep sequencing of the TCR beta chain was done using the immunoSEQ assay. The study's own analysis went as follows. Only productive TCR beta rearrangements went into calculating clonotype frequencies. TCRdb took this table from immuneACCESS and kept in-frame rearrangements with V and J called. Such tables lack part of the clones; where checked against another copy, unresolved V genes explain under half of the gap, and the rest is unexplained. V and J calls and clone size follow that table, whereas D and trimming were derived from the DNA. The sample's clone listing holds 20,000 to 30,000 clones. The top ten clones comprise less than 2% of the sample.

V is cut by 6 bases and J by 8 bases, and the space between the germline ends is 17 bases. Including cysteine and phenylalanine, the CDR3 has 13 amino acids. The DNA covers only part of the CDR3, 30 bases in frame from base 1. The germline V gene gives CDR1 as SQVTM and CDR2 as ANQGSEA. As concerns this clone: This clone's antigen is unknown. The read ends 3 residues shy of where the CDR3 ends; the end is completed using the germline J gene.

Sequenced material: CD8- CAR+ T cells sorted from cultured blood T cells, taken for CD19 CAR T cell therapy. The cell subset or site label, read with the paper, signifies: CD8-negative CAR-positive T cells from the infusion product. This TCR was recovered from a man between 65 and 85 years old with chronic lymphocytic leukemia. The rearrangement combines TRBV29-1 with TRBJ2-1; TRBD1 is a possible D gene, resting on 5 matching bases. The sequenced part of the CDR3 DNA is TGCAGCGTACGAACAGGAACTGACGATGAG. It translates as CSVRTGTDDE. The CDR3, in full, reads CSVRTGTDDEQFF.